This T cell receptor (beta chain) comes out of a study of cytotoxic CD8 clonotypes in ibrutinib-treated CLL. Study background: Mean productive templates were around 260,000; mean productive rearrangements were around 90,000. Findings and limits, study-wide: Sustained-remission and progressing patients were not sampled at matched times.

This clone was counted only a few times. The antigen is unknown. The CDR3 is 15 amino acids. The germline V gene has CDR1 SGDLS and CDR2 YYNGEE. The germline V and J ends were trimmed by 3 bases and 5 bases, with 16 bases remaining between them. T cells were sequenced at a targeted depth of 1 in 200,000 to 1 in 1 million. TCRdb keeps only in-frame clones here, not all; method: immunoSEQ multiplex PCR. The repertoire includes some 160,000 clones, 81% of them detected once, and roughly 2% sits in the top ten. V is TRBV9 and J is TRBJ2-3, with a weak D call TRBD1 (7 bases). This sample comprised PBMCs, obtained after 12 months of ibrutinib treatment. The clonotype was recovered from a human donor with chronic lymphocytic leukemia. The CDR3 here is CASSASGGQGDTQYF. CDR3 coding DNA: TGTGCCAGCAGCGCTTCAGGGGGGCAGGGAGATACGCAGTATTTT.